Listed here is a single T cell receptor (beta chain). The data originate from a study of blood T cell repertoires in COVID-19. Authors' data handling: Researchers report that nucleated cell counts were estimated from reference gene primer amplification. Profiled with immunoSEQ multiplex PCR; TCRdb holds only in-frame clones, not every one. That table furnishes V, J and clone size, whereas the DNA furnished D and trimming. Here the sample spans about 400,000 clones, under 90% being singletons. The CDR3 has 12 residues. In germline, CDR1 is SQVTM, CDR2 ANQGSEA. V lost 7 bases to trimming and J lost 3 bases; unmatched junction nucleotides: 3. Participants, roughly 18 to 89 years old, spanned approximately 26 US areas. Recovery meant two consecutive negative NP/OP PCR tests, professional clearance, or resolved symptoms.

The specimen sequenced was PBMCs or T cells enriched from blood (not recorded which). The receptor was derived from a woman aged 30 to 39 who had recovered from COVID-19. The chain couples TRBV29-1 to TRBJ1-1; 9 bases match TRBD1. CDR3 in amino acids: CSDRTGDTEAFF. The CDR3 DNA reads as TGCAGCGACCGGACAGGGGACACTGAAGCTTTCTTT.